The clone carrying this T cell receptor (beta chain) appeared a few times. As yet, its antigen is unknown. TCR beta libraries were made by quantitative 5'-RACE with molecular barcodes. TCRdb processed the 5' RACE reads anew with MiXCR; each CDR3 protein has one entry. Seen here are 500,000 to 550,000 distinct CDR3 sequences, roughly 13% observed once, and the top ten hold over 6.5%. The source of the sample is a study of CD8 T cells in ankylosing spondylitis. Study findings and constraints: Past studies reported some motif variants in reactive arthritis synovial fluid and blood. What seemed typical of ankylosing spondylitis blood was a TCR beta motif built from roughly eight highly homologous variants. Reports say disease-linked clones showed up significantly more in matched ankylosing spondylitis synovial fluid.

V was pared by 3 bases and J by 5 bases, with 2 bases of the junction left unmatched. The CDR3 spans 14 residues. Looked up from germline, CDR1 is SGHTA and CDR2 is FQGNSA. This TCR was sampled from a male donor with ankylosing spondylitis. Sequenced: blood, either unsorted or a sorted T cell fraction (not recorded which). The J gene is TRBJ2-1, the V gene TRBV7-2; 9 nucleotides match TRBD2. The CDR3 is CASSFGGRDNEQFF. CDR3 sequence (DNA): TGTGCCAGCAGCTTCGGCGGGAGGGACAATGAGCAGTTCTTC.